This passage covers 9 T cell receptor beta chains from one sample sequenced in a study of CD8+CD57+ T cells in acquired aplastic anemia (dated by TCRdb to 2016 to 2018). Sequencer: Illumina HiSeq 2000. TCR beta VDJ combination and CDR3 sequence profiling used genomic DNA as the template. TCRdb trimmed the raw reads at Q25, called clones with MiXCR and kept productive beta chains. Every distinct CDR3 protein forms one entry, paired with its most common genes and DNA. The sample data list under 200,000 distinct CDR3 sequences, and about three fifths of these were observed just once. Clones ranked in the top ten supply roughly 50% of the sample. The sample was sorted CD4+, CD8+, or CD8+CD57+ T cells (not recorded which) from PBMCs. These receptors were collected from a human donor with severe aplastic anemia or a healthy control (not recorded which).

This clonotype was found many times. The chain has TRBV5-6 and TRBJ2-7, with D tentatively TRBD1 (6 bases). V was trimmed by 4 bases and J by 2 bases, leaving 16 bases between them. Germline V lookup: CDR1 SGHDT, CDR2 YYEEEE. The CDR3 spans 15 residues. In DNA, the CDR3 is TGTGCCAGCAGCGGTACCCGGGACATAACCTACGAGCAGTACTTC. Encoded protein: CASSGTRDITYEQYF.

This clonotype was counted a few times. This chain joins TRBV7-9 and TRBJ1-1; 7 nucleotides match TRBD1. Germline V gene lookup returns CDR1 SEHNR and CDR2 FQNEAQ (reference sequence). The CDR3 runs to 15 residues. The V and J ends lost 4 bases and 1 base, in that order; junction bases with no gene match: 6. CDR3 in DNA: TGTGCCAGCAGCTGGGACAGCACTTCGAACACTGAAGCTTTCTTT. Translation: CASSWDSTSNTEAFF.

The rearrangement links TRBV20-1 to TRBJ1-1; 12 nucleotides align to TRBD1. The V gene end was trimmed by 6 bases and the J gene end by 7 bases; junction bases not matched to a gene: 3. This CDR3 region has 12 residues. CDR1 and CDR2 (germline): DFQATT, SNEGSKA (reference sequence). CDR3 DNA sequence: TGCAGTGCAAGGGACAGGGGGCTTGAAGCTTTCTTT. It encodes CSARDRGLEAFF.

V gene TRBV29-1 combines with J gene TRBJ1-2; D not certain. Germline values: CDR1 SQVTM, CDR2 ANQGSEA. Trimming cost V 1 base and J 0 bases, with 12 bases left between them. The CDR3 totals 15 residues. For the CDR3, the DNA is TGCAGCGTTGAAGTCGGAGGGTTCACTAACTATGGCTACACCTTC. As protein: CSVEVGGFTNYGYTF.

The chain joins TRBV12-3 or TRBV12-4 to TRBJ1-1, with 8 bases lining up with TRBD1. V lost 7 bases to trimming and J lost 3 bases; unmatched junction nucleotides: 22. This CDR3 region has 19 residues. The CDR3 region has the DNA TGTGCCAGCACCGACGAGGCTGGGGTGACAGGGGCGGCCGACACTGAAGCTTTCTTT. This translates into CASTDEAGVTGAADTEAFF.

In its sample, this clonotype was seen once. V and J are TRBV7-2 and TRBJ2-2, with D possibly TRBD2 on 6 matching bases. The germline V gene encodes CDR1 SGHTA and CDR2 FQGNSA. V shed 6 bases and J shed 1 base, with 15 bases lying between them. This CDR3 comprises 16 residues. The CDR3 nucleotides read TGTGCCAGCAGGAGCCCAGGGCGGGGGAACACCGGGGAGCTGTTTTTT. Amino acids: CASRSPGRGNTGELFF. Based on the CDR3 plus reference TRBV7-2 and TRBJ2-2, the full variable domain is GAGVSQSPSNKVTEKGKDVELRCDPISGHTALYWYRQSLGQGLEFLIYFQGNSAPDKSGLPSDRFSAERTGGSVSTLTIQRTQQEDSAVYLCASRSPGRGNTGELFFGEGSRLTVL.

The chain has TRBV20-1 and TRBJ2-7, with 7 positions matching TRBD2. The CDR3 is 13 residues long. Germline V gene sequence: CDR1 DFQATT, CDR2 SNEGSKA (reference sequence). Trimming at V came to 5 bases and at J to 2 bases, leaving 6 bases not matched to a gene. CDR3 sequence reads: CSAPGLGAYEQYF. CDR3 DNA sequence: TGCAGTGCTCCCGGACTAGGGGCCTACGAGCAGTACTTC.

This clonotype was seen a few times. The chain links TRBV10-3 to TRBJ1-4; D unclear. Trimming shortened V by 7 bases and J by 7 bases, and 7 bases separated the two germline ends. CDR1 and CDR2 (germline): ENHRY, SYGVKD. There are 11 residues in the CDR3. The CDR3: CAIKKAEKLFF. CDR3 in DNA: TGTGCCATCAAAAAGGCTGAAAAACTGTTTTTT.

V gene TRBV7-9 combines with J gene TRBJ2-7, with 7 bases identical to TRBD1. CDR1 SEHNR and CDR2 FQNEAQ come from the germline V gene (reference sequence). The trim removed 6 bases at V and 0 bases at J, leaving 5 bases unmatched. This CDR3 is 14 amino acids long. In DNA, the CDR3 is TGTGCCAGCAGATCCGGGACAGCCTCCTACGAGCAGTACTTC. Amino acid sequence: CASRSGTASYEQYF.